What follows is one T cell receptor (beta chain) and its context. This sample is part of a study of blood T cell repertoires in COVID-19. The overall study: The United States, Italy and Spain supplied acute and convalescent COVID-19 samples. T cells, B-cell-depleted T cells, or PBMCs supplied cDNA or gDNA.

V shed 5 bases and J 6 bases; nucleotides not matched to a gene: 2. The CDR3 contains 13 residues. In the source study's methods: It was from reference gene primer amplification that nucleated cell counts were estimated. Sequencing used immunoSEQ multiplex PCR; TCRdb keeps in-frame clones, though not all of them. V and J calls and clone size follow that table, whereas D and trimming were derived from the DNA. This repertoire shows 150,000 to 200,000 clones, 85% to 90% found once; its top ten account for roughly 20%. The sequencing sample was made of peripheral blood. This TCR was sampled from a man in his sixties or seventies with active or convalescent COVID-19. This chain links TRBV12-3 or TRBV12-4 with TRBJ1-2; 11 bases match TRBD1. Written as DNA, the CDR3 is TGTGCCAGCAGTCGGACAGGGGGCGATGGCTACACCTTC. This encodes CASSRTGGDGYTF.